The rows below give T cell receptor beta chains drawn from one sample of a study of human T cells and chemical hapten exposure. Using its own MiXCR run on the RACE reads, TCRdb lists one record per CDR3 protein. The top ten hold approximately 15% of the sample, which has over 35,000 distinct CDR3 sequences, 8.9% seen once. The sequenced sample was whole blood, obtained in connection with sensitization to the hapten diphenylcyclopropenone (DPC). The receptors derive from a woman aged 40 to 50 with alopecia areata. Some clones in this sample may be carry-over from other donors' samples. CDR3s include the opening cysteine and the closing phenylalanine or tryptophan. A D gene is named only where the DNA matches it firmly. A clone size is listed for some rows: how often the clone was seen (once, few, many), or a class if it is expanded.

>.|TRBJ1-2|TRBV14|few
TGTGCCAGCAGCCAGAACCAGAACTATGGCTACACCTTC
CASSQNQNYGYTF
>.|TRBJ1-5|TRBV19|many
TGTGCCAGTAGTATGGTCCGGGGATCGGGCCAGCCCCAGCATTTT
CASSMVRGSGQPQHF
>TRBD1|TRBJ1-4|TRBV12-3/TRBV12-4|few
TGTGCCAGCAGTTTACCGACAGGGGGCGAAAAACTGTTTTTT
CASSLPTGGEKLFF
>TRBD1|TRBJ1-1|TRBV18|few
TGTGCCAGCTCAGACCAACAGGGGGCCTCTGAAGCTTTCTTT
CASSDQQGASEAFF
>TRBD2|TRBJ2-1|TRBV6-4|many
TGTGCCAGCAGTGACTCCGCGGGGGATTCGGATGAGCAGTTCTTC
CASSDSAGDSDEQFF
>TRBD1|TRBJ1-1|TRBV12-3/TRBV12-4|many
TGTGCCAGCAGTCCGACAGGGGGGAACACTGAAGCTTTCTTT
CASSPTGGNTEAFF
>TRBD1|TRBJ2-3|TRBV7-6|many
TGTGCCAGCAGCTCACTGACAGGGTCGGATACGCAGTATTTT
CASSSLTGSDTQYF
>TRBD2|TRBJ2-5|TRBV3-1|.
TGTGCCAGCAGCCAAGGGGTAGCGGGGGAAGAGACCCAGTACTTC
CASSQGVAGEETQYF
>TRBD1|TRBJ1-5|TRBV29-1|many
TGCAGCGTTGGCCGGGACAGGCCAGGGGAGCCCCAGCATTTT
CSVGRDRPGEPQHF
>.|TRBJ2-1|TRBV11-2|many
TGTGCCAGCAGCTTAGACCGGGGGGCAGCGAATGAGCAGTTCTTC
CASSLDRGAANEQFF
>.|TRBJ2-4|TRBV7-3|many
TGTGCCAGCAGTCCACCCGGGAAGGCCAAAAACATTCAGTACTTC
CASSPPGKAKNIQYF
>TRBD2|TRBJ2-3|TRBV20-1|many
TGCAGTGCTAGACGGCGGGGGAGCACAGATACGCAGTATTTT
CSARRRGSTDTQYF
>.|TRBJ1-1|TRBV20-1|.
TGCAGTGCCCCCCCGACTATTATGAACACTGAAGCTTTCTTT
CSAPPTIMNTEAFF
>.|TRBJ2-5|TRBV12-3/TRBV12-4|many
TGTGCCAGCAGTTTAGGGGTCGGACAAGAGACCCAGTACTTC
CASSLGVGQETQYF
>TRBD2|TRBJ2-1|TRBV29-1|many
TGCAGCGTTCGGACTAGCTCTAATGAGCAGTTCTTC
CSVRTSSNEQFF
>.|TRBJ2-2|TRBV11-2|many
TGTGCCAGCAGCCGCCGTGGAAACACCGGGGAGCTGTTTTTT
CASSRRGNTGELFF
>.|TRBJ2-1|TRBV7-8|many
TGTGCCAGCAGCGCCCGCCCGGGACAACCACCCACTAATGAGCAGTTCTTC
CASSARPGQPPTNEQFF
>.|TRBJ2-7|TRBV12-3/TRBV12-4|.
TGTGCCAGCACCGAGTGGGGGGATGAGCAGTACTTC
CASTEWGDEQYF
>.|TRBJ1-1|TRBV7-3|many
TGTGCCAGCAGTAGTACAGGGTTGGACACTGAAGCTTTCTTT
CASSSTGLDTEAFF
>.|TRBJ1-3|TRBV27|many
TGTGCCAGCAGGCCCGAGGGCCAACCTGGAAACACCATATATTTT
CASRPEGQPGNTIYF
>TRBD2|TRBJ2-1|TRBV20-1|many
TGCAGTGCTAGATCCAGCGGGGGGGGACGGAGCTCCTACAATGAGCAGTTCTTC
CSARSSGGGRSSYNEQFF
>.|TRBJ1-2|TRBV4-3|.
TGCGCCAGCAGCCTGTCCCAGGGGCCCCCATATGGCTACACCTTC
CASSLSQGPPYGYTF
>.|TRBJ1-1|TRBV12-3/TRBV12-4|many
TGTGCCAGCAGTTTATATGGGGGCGGCACTGAAGCTTTCTTT
CASSLYGGGTEAFF
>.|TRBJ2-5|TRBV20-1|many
TGCAGCGCTGGGGTCGCGAACGGGGAGACCCAGTACTTC
CSAGVANGETQYF
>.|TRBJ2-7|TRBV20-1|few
TGCAGTGCTAGGTCGGGTCCCGATTACGAGCAGTACTTC
CSARSGPDYEQYF